This T cell receptor beta chain was sequenced during a study of T cell repertoires in ileal Crohn's disease (dated by TCRdb to about 2019). Some background on the complete study: At the time of surgery, around 35% of patients were active smokers, and the median duration of disease was about 8.5 years. Every patient underwent surgery because of a complication, which was stricturing disease in 61% of cases and penetrating disease in about 39%. A Rutgeerts score higher than i0 was the definition used for endoscopic postoperative recurrence. The study ran alongside a multicentre cohort designed to identify predictors of early endoscopic recurrence after ileocolonic resection. TCR repertoire analysis was done in fewer than 65 Crohn's disease patients from a prospective multicentre cohort. Roughly half of the patients were given postoperative therapy, with some 17 on anti-TNF agents and about a dozen on thiopurines. The M6 samples were biopsies of the neoterminal ileum collected during postoperative colonoscopy. A total of around 150 mucosal samples from roughly 50 patients were sequenced, collected from several sites on the surgical specimen as well as at postoperative endoscopy.

The cysteine opens and the phenylalanine closes a CDR3 of 13 amino acids. Only the CDR3 DNA stays, 39 bases, in frame from base 1. V loses 6 bases, J loses 4 bases, and the germline ends lie 12 bases apart. The CDR1 and CDR2 encoded by the germline V gene (reference sequence) are LNHDA and SQIVND. The investigation overall reported the following: Patients who were active smokers at surgery had a significantly higher proportion of clonal expansions than non-smokers (about 27% vs 20%, p=0.02). Postoperative endoscopy was performed at varying times within the first year after surgery, with a median delay of approximately 6.6 months. Compared with CD4 T cells, sorted CD8 T cells held more high-frequency clones, which suggests that the mucosal expansions were mostly CD8. Endoscopic recurrence was linked to a higher percentage of high-frequency clones at surgery, and recurrence occurred in every patient whose clonality exceeded 26.8% (18/57). Only a subgroup of patients, of unstated size, had mucosal CD4 and CD8 T cells sorted and sequenced.

For commercial TCRB immunosequencing, about 500 nanograms of biopsy DNA were submitted for each sample. Adaptive Biotechnology amplified the CDR3 regions from genomic DNA with a two-step multiplex PCR designed to control amplification bias. Primers for every V and J gene segment were used in the first PCR, and barcodes and Illumina adapters were added in the second PCR. CDR3 libraries were sequenced using an Illumina instrument. On the authors' methods: The analysis drew on both the pipelines supplied by the vendor and custom analysis of the raw data in R/Bioconductor running R version 3.3.0. Clonality, which ranges from 0 to 1, was calculated as the inverse of the normalised Shannon entropy across all productive clones. The repertoire share taken up by the top 100 clones defined high-frequency clones, and only clones that passed a 95% confidence test were kept. The Simpson index measured repertoire diversity, and the Morisita-Horn index measured overlap between samples. TCRdb obtained this table from immuneACCESS and retained in-frame rearrangements with V and J assigned. These tables miss some clones; where compared with another copy, unresolved V genes account for less than half of the shortfall, and the remainder is unexplained. V and J calls and clone size are as listed in that table; D and trimming were resolved from the DNA. For this sample the table gives about 62,000 clones, of which around nine tenths were detected only once. The ten largest clones take up about 2% of the sample.

About this clone itself: Its recognized antigen is unknown. There are no base qualities to consult, and no much larger clone falls within one base.

The sample's time point, from its label and the paper: neoterminal ileum biopsy at postoperative endoscopy, about 6 months after surgery. Adults with ileal or ileocolonic Crohn's disease and an indication for ileocolonic resection were eligible for inclusion. Whole ileal mucosal biopsies were kept frozen at -80 degrees C prior to DNA extraction. Genomic DNA was isolated from frozen whole biopsies using a TRizol-based method, and the DNA was quantified with a NanoDrop 2000 spectrophotometer. What was sequenced was ileal tissue. Recombination connected TRBV19 to TRBJ1-1; 6 matching bases give a weak D call of TRBD1. The sequence was obtained from an adult with Crohn's disease. The sequenced DNA is TGTGCCAGTAGATTGACAGGACTCACTGAAGCTTTCTTT. Its translation is CASRLTGLTEAFF.